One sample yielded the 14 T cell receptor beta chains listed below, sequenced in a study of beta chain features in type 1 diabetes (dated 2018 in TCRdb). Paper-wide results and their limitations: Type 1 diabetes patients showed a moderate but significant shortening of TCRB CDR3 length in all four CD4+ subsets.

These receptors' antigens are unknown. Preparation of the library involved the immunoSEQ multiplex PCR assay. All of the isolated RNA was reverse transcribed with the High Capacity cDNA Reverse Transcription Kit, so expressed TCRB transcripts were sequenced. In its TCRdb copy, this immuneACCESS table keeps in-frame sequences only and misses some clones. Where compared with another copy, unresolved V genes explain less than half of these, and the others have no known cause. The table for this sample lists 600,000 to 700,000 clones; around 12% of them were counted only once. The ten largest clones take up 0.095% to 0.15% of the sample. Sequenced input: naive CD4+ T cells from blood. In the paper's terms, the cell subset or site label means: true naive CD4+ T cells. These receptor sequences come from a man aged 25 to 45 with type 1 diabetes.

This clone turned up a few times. DNA of the CDR3: TGCGCCAGCAGCCAAGATCCAAAGGCAGATACGCAGTATTTT. Residues: CASSQDPKADTQYF. The chain combines TRBV4-3 with TRBJ2-3; D not certain. V gave up 0 bases and J gave up 4 bases, with 8 bases separating them. Germline CDR1 LGHNA, CDR2 YSLEER. The CDR3 spans 14 residues.

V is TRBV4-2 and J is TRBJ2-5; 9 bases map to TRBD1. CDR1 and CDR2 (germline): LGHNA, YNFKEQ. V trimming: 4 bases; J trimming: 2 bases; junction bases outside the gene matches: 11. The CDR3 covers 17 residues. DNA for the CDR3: TGTGCCAGCAGCCCGACGCGAGACAGGGGGTTTCAAGAGACCCAGTACTTC. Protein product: CASSPTRDRGFQETQYF.

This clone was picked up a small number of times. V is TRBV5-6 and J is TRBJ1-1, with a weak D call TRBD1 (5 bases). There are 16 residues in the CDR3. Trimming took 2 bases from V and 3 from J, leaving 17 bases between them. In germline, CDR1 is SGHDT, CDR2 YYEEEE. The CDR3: CASSLNSGAMDTEAFF. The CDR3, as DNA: TGTGCCAGCAGCTTAAATAGCGGGGCAATGGACACTGAAGCTTTCTTT.

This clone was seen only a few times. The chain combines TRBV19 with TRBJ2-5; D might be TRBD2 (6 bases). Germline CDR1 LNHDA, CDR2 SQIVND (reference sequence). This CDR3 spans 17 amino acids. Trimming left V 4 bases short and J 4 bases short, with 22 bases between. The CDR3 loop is CASSRRAVGLGIETQYF. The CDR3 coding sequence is TGTGCCAGTAGTAGGAGGGCTGTCGGGCTCGGGATAGAGACCCAGTACTTC.

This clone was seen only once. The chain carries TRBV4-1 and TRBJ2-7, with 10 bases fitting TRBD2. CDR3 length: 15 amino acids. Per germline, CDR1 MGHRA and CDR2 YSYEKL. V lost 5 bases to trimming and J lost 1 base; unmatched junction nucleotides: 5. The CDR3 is CASSGQLAGSYEQYF. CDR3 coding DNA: TGCGCCAGCAGCGGCCAACTAGCGGGGTCCTACGAGCAGTACTTC.

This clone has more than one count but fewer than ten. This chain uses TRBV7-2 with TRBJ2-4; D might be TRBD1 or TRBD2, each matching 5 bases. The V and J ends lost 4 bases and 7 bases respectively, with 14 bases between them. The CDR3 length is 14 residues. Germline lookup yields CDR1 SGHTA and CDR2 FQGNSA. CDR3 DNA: TGTGCCAGCAGCTCGCCCGGGGCTTGGAACATTCAGTACTTC. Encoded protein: CASSSPGAWNIQYF.

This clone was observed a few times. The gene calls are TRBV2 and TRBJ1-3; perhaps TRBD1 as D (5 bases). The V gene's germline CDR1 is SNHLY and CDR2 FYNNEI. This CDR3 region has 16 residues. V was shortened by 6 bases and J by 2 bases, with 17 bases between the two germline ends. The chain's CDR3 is CASSSTRVLAGNTIYF. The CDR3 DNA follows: TGTGCCAGCAGCTCCACCAGGGTATTAGCTGGAAACACCATATATTTT.

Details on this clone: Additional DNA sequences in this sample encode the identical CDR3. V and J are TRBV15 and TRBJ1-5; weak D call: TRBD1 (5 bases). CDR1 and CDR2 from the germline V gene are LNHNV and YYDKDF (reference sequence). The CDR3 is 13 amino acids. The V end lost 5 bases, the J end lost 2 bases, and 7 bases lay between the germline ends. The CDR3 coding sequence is TGTGCCACCAGCGGGGGAGGCAATCAGCCCCAGCATTTT. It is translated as CATSGGGNQPQHF.

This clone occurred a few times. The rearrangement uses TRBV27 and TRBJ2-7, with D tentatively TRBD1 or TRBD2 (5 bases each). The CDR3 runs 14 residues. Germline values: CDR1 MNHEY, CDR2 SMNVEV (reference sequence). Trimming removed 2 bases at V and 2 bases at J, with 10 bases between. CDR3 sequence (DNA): TGTGCCAGCAGTTTACGGGACGGTCCCTACGAGCAGTACTTC. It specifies CASSLRDGPYEQYF.

Here the CDR3 reads CASSLTSGGRSTDTQYF. The CDR3 bases are TGTGCCAGCAGCCTCACTAGCGGGGGTCGCAGCACAGATACGCAGTATTTT. This chain joins TRBV5-4 and TRBJ2-3; 11 nucleotides agree with TRBD2. The CDR3 extends over 17 amino acids. V lost 4 bases and J lost 0; bases outside the gene matches: 7. Per the germline V gene, CDR1 is SGHNT and CDR2 is YYREEE (reference sequence).

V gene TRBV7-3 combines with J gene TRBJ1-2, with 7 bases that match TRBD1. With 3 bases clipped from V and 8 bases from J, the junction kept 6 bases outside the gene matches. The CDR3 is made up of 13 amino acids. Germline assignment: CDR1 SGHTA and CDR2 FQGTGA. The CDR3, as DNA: TGTGCCAGCAGCTTCGCAGGGGGTTTAGGCTACACCTTC. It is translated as CASSFAGGLGYTF. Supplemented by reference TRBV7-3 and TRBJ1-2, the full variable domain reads GAGVSQTPSNKVTEKGKYVELRCDPISGHTALYWYRQSLGQGPEFLIYFQGTGAADDSGLPNDRFFAVRPEGSVSTLKIQRTERGDSAVYLCASSFAGGLGYTFGSGTRLTVV.

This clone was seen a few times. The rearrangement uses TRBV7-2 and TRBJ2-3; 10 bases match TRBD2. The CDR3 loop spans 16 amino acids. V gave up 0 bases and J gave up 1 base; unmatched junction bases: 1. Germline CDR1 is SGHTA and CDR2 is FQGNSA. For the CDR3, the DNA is TGTGCCAGCAGCTTAGCTACTAGCGGGGGCACAGATACGCAGTATTTT. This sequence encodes CASSLATSGGTDTQYF.

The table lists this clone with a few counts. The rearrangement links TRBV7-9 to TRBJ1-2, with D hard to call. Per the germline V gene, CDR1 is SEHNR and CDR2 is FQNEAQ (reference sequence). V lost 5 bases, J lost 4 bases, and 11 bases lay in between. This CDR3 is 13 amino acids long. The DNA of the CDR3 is TGTGCCAGCAGCCCCCAGTCGGGCTATGGCTACACCTTC. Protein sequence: CASSPQSGYGYTF.

The CDR3 DNA follows: TGTTCTTCGAGGCCAAGACAGGGTACCGGGGAGCTGTTTTTT. Translated: CSSRPRQGTGELFF. The chain uses TRBV30 and TRBJ2-2, with TRBD1 identical over 7 bases. The CDR3 is 14 residues long. Germline values: CDR1 GTSNPN, CDR2 SVGIG (reference sequence).